The 19 T cell receptor beta chains in this list originate from one sample, sequenced in a study of cytomegalovirus exposure and HLA in healthy donors. Generated by immunoSEQ multiplex PCR, the TCRdb table keeps only in-frame clones and is missing some. The profile shows about 150,000 clones, around nine tenths of them singletons. Input material: PBMCs. The receptors originated from a man younger than 35 in good health and CMV-seropositive.

This clone appeared a few times. The CDR3 sequence: CASTPGNSPLHF. CDR3 DNA sequence: TGTGCCAGCACCCCAGGGAATTCACCCCTCCACTTT. This chain uses TRBV6-6 with TRBJ1-6; tentatively, D is TRBD1 (5 bases). V gave up 7 bases and J gave up 7 bases, with 8 bases separating them. The CDR3 loop spans 12 amino acids. Germline V gene data show CDR1 as MNHNY and CDR2 as SVGAGI (reference sequence).

The rearrangement joins TRBV6-1 to TRBJ1-1, with D possibly matching TRBD1 (5 bases). The CDR3 extends over 15 amino acids. Trimming pared 5 bases from V and 1 base from J, leaving 14 bases between. Germline loops: CDR1 MNHNS, CDR2 SASEGT. The CDR3 sequence is CASSLRGGGNTEAFF. For the CDR3, the DNA is TGTGCCAGCAGTTTAAGGGGAGGTGGGAACACTGAAGCTTTCTTT.

The chain uses TRBV5-1 and TRBJ2-7; TRBD2 might be the D (5 bases). CDR1 and CDR2 (germline): SGHRS, YFSETQ. Trimming left V 0 bases short and J 0 bases short, with 7 bases between. The CDR3 consists of 14 residues. In DNA, the CDR3 is TGCGCCAGCAGCTTGGGACGGGACTCCTACGAGCAGTACTTC. Translating gives CASSLGRDSYEQYF.

The V call is TRBV7-8, the J call TRBJ2-7; D remains unclear. In germline, CDR1 is SGHVS, CDR2 FQNEAQ. Trimming removed 3 bases from V and 2 bases from J, with 8 bases in between. This CDR3 region has 13 residues. The CDR3 loop is CASSFEAAYEQYF. CDR3 coding DNA: TGTGCCAGCAGCTTTGAGGCGGCCTACGAGCAGTACTTC.

The chain couples TRBV4-1 to TRBJ2-2; 16 nucleotides match TRBD2. CDR3 length equals 19 residues. Germline assignment: CDR1 MGHRA and CDR2 YSYEKL. The V gene end was trimmed by 3 bases and the J gene end by 5 bases; junction bases not matched to a gene: 9. The CDR3 DNA follows: TGCGCCAGCAGCCAGGGACTAGCGGGGGGGCTTTATGGGACCGGGGAGCTGTTTTTT. Its translation: CASSQGLAGGLYGTGELFF.

The chain joins TRBV18 to TRBJ1-4; TRBD1 aligns across 7 bases. This CDR3 has 14 amino acids. Per the germline V gene, CDR1 is KGHSH and CDR2 is LQKENI. V was clipped by 4 bases and J by 5 bases; unmatched bases: 4. The CDR3: CASSLGQENEKLFF. CDR3 in DNA: TGTGCCAGCTCACTAGGACAGGAGAATGAAAAACTGTTTTTT.

The chain has TRBV7-3 and TRBJ2-7; a weak D match, TRBD2 (5 bases). Between the trimmed V and J ends, which lost 5 bases and 6 bases, there was a span of 14 bases. Germline values: CDR1 SGHTA, CDR2 FQGTGA. This CDR3 spans 13 amino acids. The CDR3 here is CASSLLGEGEQYF. DNA for the CDR3: TGTGCCAGCAGCCTCCTCGGAGAGGGCGAGCAGTACTTC.

The chain links TRBV2 to TRBJ1-1, with a tentative D call TRBD1 (5 bases). This CDR3 comprises 14 residues. V shed 8 bases and J shed 4 bases, with 17 bases lying between them. CDR1 and CDR2 (germline): SNHLY, FYNNEI. The CDR3 nucleotides are TGTGCCAGCGGGGATTGGCTGCAGGGCACTGAAGCTTTCTTT. Its protein product is CASGDWLQGTEAFF.

V usage is TRBV2 and J usage is TRBJ2-5; D possibly corresponds to TRBD1 (5 bases). Looked up from germline, CDR1 is SNHLY and CDR2 is FYNNEI. V lost 6 bases and J lost 1, with 12 bases in between. The CDR3 sequence is 14 residues long. DNA of the CDR3: TGTGCCAGCAGCGTTACAGGAGTCCAAGAGACCCAGTACTTC. This sequence encodes CASSVTGVQETQYF.

The genes are TRBV19 and TRBJ2-7; 7 bases are shared with TRBD2. Germline V gene sequence: CDR1 LNHDA, CDR2 SQIVND (reference sequence). Germline trimming cut 5 bases from V and 2 bases from J; bases unmatched to any gene: 9. CDR3 length equals 15 residues. This chain's CDR3 is CASSPSGGVPYEQYF. In DNA form, the CDR3 reads TGTGCCAGTAGTCCGAGTGGGGGGGTGCCCTACGAGCAGTACTTC.

The V gene is TRBV7-9, the J gene TRBJ2-3; 8 bases are a match to TRBD2. V trimming: 6 bases; J trimming: 3 bases; junction bases outside the gene matches: 8. CDR1 and CDR2 (germline): SEHNR, FQNEAQ (reference sequence). The CDR3 has 15 amino acids. CDR3 amino acids: CASRERESATDTQYF. Here the CDR3 DNA reads TGTGCCAGCAGAGAGCGGGAGAGTGCTACAGATACGCAGTATTTT.

V gene TRBV7-9 combines with J gene TRBJ2-7; a possible D gene is TRBD1 (6 bases). The germline V gene has CDR1 SEHNR and CDR2 FQNEAQ (reference sequence). V gave up 5 bases and J gave up 2 bases, with 10 bases separating them. The CDR3 is 13 amino acids. CDR3 DNA sequence: TGTGCCAGCAGCCCAGGGGATCCCTACGAGCAGTACTTC. Translation: CASSPGDPYEQYF.

This chain's CDR3 is CASRSAWDRGYEQYF. The CDR3 DNA reads TGTGCCAGCAGGTCCGCATGGGACAGGGGCTACGAGCAGTACTTC. This chain connects TRBV7-2 to TRBJ2-7; 10 bases are shared with TRBD1. This CDR3 contains 15 residues. Germline loops: CDR1 SGHTA, CDR2 FQGNSA. Trimming at V came to 6 bases and at J to 3 bases, leaving 8 bases not matched to a gene.

Only one count was recorded for this clone. This rearrangement joins TRBV6-5 to TRBJ2-5; a possible D gene is TRBD2 (7 bases). The CDR3 is made up of 15 amino acids. Germline CDR1 is MNHEY and CDR2 is SVGAGI. V was pared by 7 bases and J by 3 bases, with 18 bases between. CDR3 loop: CASTYRASGKETQYF. DNA for the CDR3: TGTGCCAGCACCTACAGGGCTAGCGGAAAAGAGACCCAGTACTTC.

The rearrangement joins TRBV4-2 to TRBJ2-1; D is unresolved. The CDR3 has 15 amino acids. V lost 0 bases and J 2 bases, leaving 8 bases between the germline ends. In germline, CDR1 is LGHNA, CDR2 YNFKEQ. The CDR3 DNA is TGTGCCAGCAGCCAAGAGACTTTAGCCTACAATGAGCAGTTCTTC. Translating gives CASSQETLAYNEQFF.

The rearrangement uses TRBV9 and TRBJ1-1; 7 nucleotides match TRBD1. Germline V lookup: CDR1 SGDLS, CDR2 YYNGEE. V was pared by 0 bases and J by 4 bases, with 12 bases of the junction left unmatched. This CDR3 comprises 17 residues. The CDR3 sequence is CASSVAFEEGAGTEAFF. Here the CDR3 DNA reads TGTGCCAGCAGCGTAGCTTTTGAAGAGGGGGCCGGCACTGAAGCTTTCTTT.

V and J are TRBV23-1 and TRBJ2-1; 11 nucleotides match TRBD1. TRBV23-1 is identified as an open reading frame with a role that is uncertain. The J segment lost 6 bases and the V segment lost 4 bases, leaving 5 bases of the junction unmatched. The CDR3 is made up of 15 amino acids. The CDR3 bases are TGCGCCAGCAGTCCTTCGGGACAGGGGGTCAATGAGCAGTTCTTC. The encoded protein is CASSPSGQGVNEQFF.

This chain uses TRBV15 with TRBJ2-1, with 8 bases matching TRBD2. Trimming took 3 bases from V and 4 from J; bases not matched to a gene: 11. The CDR3 sequence is 17 residues long. Germline-derived CDR1 and CDR2 are LNHNV and YYDKDF (reference sequence). In nucleotides, the CDR3 is TGTGCCACCAGCAGGGGGAAGACCCGGGAGGGATACAATGAGCAGTTCTTC. This translates into CATSRGKTREGYNEQFF.

V gene TRBV11-2 combines with J gene TRBJ2-7; 10 nucleotides agree with TRBD1. Trimming cost V 4 bases and J 3 bases; bases outside gene matches: 3. Germline lookup yields CDR1 SGHAT and CDR2 FQNNGV. This CDR3 region has 14 residues. The CDR3 DNA is TGTGCCAGCAGCTACGACAGGGGGCACTACGAGCAGTACTTC. Residues: CASSYDRGHYEQYF.